This TCR beta chain was profiled in a study of T cells in Graves' hyperthyroidism and ophthalmopathy. On the study more broadly: Peripheral blood was collected at initial diagnosis, before any treatment.

Patients aged 18 to 65 with hyperthyroidism were newly diagnosed, with duration under 2 months. Isolation of PBMCs was performed on roughly 9 ml fresh peripheral blood. Germline V gene data show CDR1 as MNHEY and CDR2 as SVGAGI. The CDR3 contains 16 residues. Trimming left V 2 bases short and J 1 base short, with 14 bases between. Amplified TCR beta CDR3 regions came from RNA transcripts. First-round RT-PCR with HTBI primers amplified the TCR CDR3 region. MiXCR, run by TCRdb on the multiplex PCR reads, gives a single entry per CDR3 protein. The table lists 700,000 to 950,000 distinct CDR3 sequences, approximately 40% of them singletons, with 31% in the top ten.

The chain is built from TRBV6-5 and TRBJ1-1; D is unresolved. This receptor was identified in a woman between 40 and 55 years old with Graves' hyperthyroidism. The specimen sequenced was blood. This chain's CDR3 is CASSYNSARPNTEAFF. The CDR3, as DNA: TGTGCCAGCAGTTACAACAGCGCAAGGCCGAACACTGAAGCTTTCTTT.